These T cell receptor beta chains were read from a single sample in a study of blood T cell repertoires in COVID-19. Generated by immunoSEQ multiplex PCR, the TCRdb table keeps only in-frame clones and is missing some. The top ten clones hold 1.7% of a sample with 140,000 or so clones, over 70% of them seen once. What was sequenced was peripheral blood. The receptors stem from a woman in her fifties or sixties with acute or convalescent COVID-19. The CDR3 runs from the conserved cysteine through the conserved F or W. D genes are given only for firm matches. For some rows the clone size is stated as once, few or many, or as a class when expanded; others skip it.

>11|-|-|TRBV6-5|TRBJ2-7
CASSGLHEQYF
TGTGCCAGCAGCGGGTTACACGAGCAGTACTTC
>14|TRBD1|-|TRBV5-1|TRBJ2-3
CASSLGQGIDTQYF
TGCGCCAGCAGCCTGGGACAGGGCATTGATACGCAGTATTTT
>13|-|-|TRBV5-8|TRBJ1-2
CASSRNRVAGYTF
TGTGCCAGCAGCAGGAACAGGGTCGCCGGCTACACCTTC
>13|-|few|TRBV10-1|TRBJ1-2
CASSPGSSYGYTF
TGCGCCTCTAGCCCCGGGTCCAGCTATGGCTACACCTTC
>17|TRBD2|few|TRBV5-8|TRBJ2-5
CASSSAGTSGGGETQYF
TGTGCCAGCAGCTCCGCCGGGACTAGCGGGGGAGGAGAGACCCAGTACTTC
>13|-|-|TRBV12-3/TRBV12-4|TRBJ1-1
CASSLSGGTEAFF
TGTGCCAGCAGTTTATCGGGGGGCACTGAAGCTTTCTTT
>14|-|-|TRBV28|TRBJ2-2
CASSRTGNTGELFF
TGTGCCAGCAGTCGCACGGGGAACACCGGGGAGCTGTTTTTT
>14|-|-|TRBV19|TRBJ2-3
CASSIVPRQDTQYF
TGTGCCAGTAGTATCGTCCCTAGGCAAGATACGCAGTATTTT
>16|-|-|TRBV4-2|TRBJ2-1
CASSQEDGSSYNEQFF
TGTGCCAGCAGCCAAGAAGACGGGTCCTCCTACAATGAGCAGTTCTTC
>17|TRBD2|-|TRBV9|TRBJ2-1
CASSVDSAGGPFGEQFF
TGTGCCAGCAGCGTAGACTCAGCGGGAGGGCCCTTTGGTGAGCAGTTCTTC
>15|-|-|TRBV28|TRBJ2-1
CASSLGAAPLGEQFF
TGTGCCAGCAGTTTAGGAGCGGCACCTCTCGGGGAGCAGTTCTTC
>15|TRBD2|few|TRBV5-8|TRBJ2-1
CASSLVAGAYNEQFF
TGTGCCAGCAGCTTGGTAGCGGGAGCCTACAATGAGCAGTTCTTC
>14|-|-|TRBV7-9|TRBJ1-5
CASSLGQGYQPQHF
TGTGCCAGCAGCTTAGGGCAGGGGTATCAGCCCCAGCATTTT
>15|-|-|TRBV7-2|TRBJ1-2
CASSFLGAPIYGYTF
TGTGCCAGCAGCTTTCTTGGGGCCCCGATCTATGGCTACACCTTC
>18|TRBD2|-|TRBV27|TRBJ2-7
CASSQNWGGGLAHYEQYF
TGTGCCAGCAGCCAAAATTGGGGTGGGGGACTAGCGCACTACGAGCAGTACTTC
>13|-|-|TRBV11-2|TRBJ2-1
CASSLDWRDEQFF
TGTGCCAGCAGCTTAGACTGGCGGGATGAGCAGTTCTTC
>13|TRBD1|-|TRBV6-5|TRBJ1-3
CASRLQGGDTIYF
TGTGCCAGCAGACTCCAGGGGGGAGACACCATATATTTT
>14|TRBD2|-|TRBV2|TRBJ2-1
CASSVLSGRNEQFF
TGTGCCAGCAGTGTGTTAAGCGGGAGAAATGAGCAGTTCTTC
>11|-|-|TRBV11-3|TRBJ2-2
CASSFGGELFF
TGTGCCAGCAGCTTCGGCGGGGAGCTGTTTTTT
>13|-|-|TRBV3-1/TRBV3-2|TRBJ1-3
CASSPLSGNTIYF
TGTGCCAGCAGTCCCCTGTCTGGAAACACCATATATTTT
>12|-|-|TRBV12-3/TRBV12-4|TRBJ1-1
CASSLSRTEAFF
TGTGCCAGCAGTTTATCGAGGACTGAAGCTTTCTTT
>15|-|-|TRBV6-1|TRBJ1-5
CASSEDSPPNQPQHF
TGTGCCAGCAGTGAGGACAGTCCGCCCAATCAGCCCCAGCATTTT
>12|-|-|TRBV27|TRBJ1-6
CASSPFNSPLHF
TGTGCCAGCAGTCCTTTTAATTCACCCCTCCACTTT
>13|-|few|TRBV5-1|TRBJ1-2
CASREQGNYGYTF
TGCGCCAGCAGAGAACAGGGAAACTATGGCTACACCTTC
>12|-|once|TRBV7-6|TRBJ2-1
CASSLRQNEQFF
TGTGCCAGCAGCTTACGCCAGAATGAGCAGTTCTTC
>14|-|-|TRBV6-6|TRBJ2-7
CASSPLGLMGEQYF
TGTGCCAGCAGTCCACTAGGCCTGATGGGTGAGCAGTACTTC
>15|-|-|TRBV3-1/TRBV3-2|TRBJ2-3
CASSQYMTGRASQYF
TGTGCCAGCAGCCAATACATGACGGGAAGGGCGTCGCAGTATTTT
>17|-|-|TRBV28|TRBJ1-1
CASSVHTRQPLAPEAFF
TGTGCCAGCAGTGTTCACACCAGGCAGCCCCTCGCCCCGGAAGCTTTCTTT
>16|-|-|TRBV28|TRBJ1-5
CASSLNTRIASQPQHF
TGTGCCAGCAGTTTAAACACCCGAATTGCAAGTCAGCCCCAGCATTTT
>13|-|-|TRBV2|TRBJ2-3
CARSGRSTDTQYF
TGTGCCAGGAGCGGTAGGAGCACAGATACGCAGTATTTT
>14|-|-|TRBV11-2|TRBJ2-7
CASSPRPNGDEQYF
TGTGCCAGCAGCCCCCGCCCCAACGGGGACGAGCAGTACTTC
>15|TRBD1|-|TRBV5-5|TRBJ1-2
CASSLVQGANYGYTF
TGTGCCAGCAGCTTGGTGCAGGGGGCTAACTATGGCTACACCTTC
>16|TRBD1|-|TRBV18|TRBJ2-5
CASSPPGTGLQETQYF
TGTGCCAGCTCACCTCCCGGGACAGGTCTTCAAGAGACCCAGTACTTC
>15|TRBD2|-|TRBV15|TRBJ2-2
CATSRGGVSGGELFF
TGTGCCACCAGCAGGGGAGGGGTCTCGGGCGGGGAGCTGTTTTTT
>13|TRBD2|-|TRBV6-5|TRBJ2-1
CASRLSGGREQFF
TGTGCCAGCAGGCTTTCGGGGGGGCGCGAGCAGTTCTTC
>16|TRBD1|-|TRBV10-3|TRBJ1-1
CAIRRGTGVMNTEAFF
TGTGCCATCAGGAGAGGGACAGGTGTCATGAACACTGAAGCTTTCTTT
>14|TRBD1|few|TRBV11-2|TRBJ1-5
CASSSGQGDQPQHF
TGTGCCAGCAGCTCGGGACAGGGGGACCAGCCCCAGCATTTT
>13|-|-|TRBV7-3|TRBJ1-1
CASSLSPVTEAFF
TGTGCCAGCAGCTTATCTCCGGTCACTGAAGCTTTCTTT
>15|-|once|TRBV3-1/TRBV3-2|TRBJ1-1
CASSLGSGVATEAFF
TGTGCCAGCAGCTTGGGATCAGGGGTCGCCACTGAAGCTTTCTTT
>14|-|-|TRBV19|TRBJ1-2
CASSIGAGPYGYTF
TGTGCCAGTAGTATAGGGGCAGGCCCCTATGGCTACACCTTC
>16|-|-|TRBV25-1|TRBJ1-2
CASSVSTYSGDYGYTF
TGTGCCAGCAGTGTATCTACATATTCAGGGGACTATGGCTACACCTTC
>15|TRBD1|-|TRBV15|TRBJ2-7
CATSRGGQGAYEQYF
TGTGCCACCAGCAGAGGAGGACAGGGAGCCTACGAGCAGTACTTC
>13|TRBD1|-|TRBV28|TRBJ1-1
CASSWTGETEAFF
TGTGCCAGCAGTTGGACAGGGGAGACTGAAGCTTTCTTT
>14|TRBD2|few|TRBV2|TRBJ2-3
CASSWLAGTDTQYF
TGTGCCAGCAGTTGGCTAGCGGGCACAGATACGCAGTATTTT
>14|-|-|TRBV18|TRBJ1-2
CASSPGEGIYGYTF
TGTGCCAGCTCACCAGGGGAGGGGATCTATGGCTACACCTTC
>12|TRBD2|-|TRBV19|TRBJ2-1
CASRVGGNEQFF
TGTGCCAGTAGGGTGGGAGGGAATGAGCAGTTCTTC
>12|TRBD1|-|TRBV28|TRBJ1-2
CASSSGGYGYTF
TGTGCCAGCAGTTCAGGGGGCTATGGCTACACCTTC
>16|-|-|TRBV19|TRBJ1-5
CASTPTGGHSNQPQHF
TGTGCCAGTACACCCACCGGCGGGCATAGCAATCAGCCCCAGCATTTT
>13|TRBD1|-|TRBV30|TRBJ1-5
CAWDRQGRQPQHF
TGTGCCTGGGACCGACAGGGGAGACAGCCCCAGCATTTT
>16|TRBD2|-|TRBV3-1/TRBV3-2|TRBJ2-5
CASSRRLARDQETQYF
TGTGCCAGCAGCCGGCGACTAGCGAGGGACCAAGAGACCCAGTACTTC
>15|TRBD1|-|TRBV20-1|TRBJ1-6
CSASIRGRSLSPLHF
TGCAGTGCTAGTATTAGGGGGCGATCGCTTTCACCCCTCCACTTT
>15|TRBD2|-|TRBV7-9|TRBJ2-5
CASSAGGAIQETQYF
TGTGCCAGCAGCGCCGGGGGGGCAATCCAAGAGACCCAGTACTTC
>13|-|-|TRBV5-6|TRBJ1-1
CASSLGPNTEAFF
TGTGCCAGCAGCTTGGGGCCGAACACTGAAGCTTTCTTT
>17|-|-|TRBV21-1|TRBJ2-7
CASSKALRGQGVCEQYF
TGTGCCAGCAGCAAAGCGCTGAGGGGACAGGGTGTTTGCGAGCAGTACTTC
>17|TRBD2|-|TRBV19|TRBJ2-1
CASSPPLLAGADNEQFF
TGTGCCAGTAGTCCGCCCCTCCTAGCGGGAGCAGACAATGAGCAGTTCTTC
>15|-|-|TRBV9|TRBJ2-7
CASSVGASVSYEQYF
TGTGCCAGCAGCGTAGGTGCTAGCGTATCCTACGAGCAGTACTTC
>14|TRBD2|-|TRBV20-1|TRBJ2-1
CSASNREAYNEQFF
TGCAGTGCTAGTAATCGGGAGGCCTACAATGAGCAGTTCTTC
>14|-|-|TRBV5-1|TRBJ2-7
CASSFGVITYEQYF
TGCGCCAGCAGCTTCGGGGTGATTACCTACGAGCAGTACTTC